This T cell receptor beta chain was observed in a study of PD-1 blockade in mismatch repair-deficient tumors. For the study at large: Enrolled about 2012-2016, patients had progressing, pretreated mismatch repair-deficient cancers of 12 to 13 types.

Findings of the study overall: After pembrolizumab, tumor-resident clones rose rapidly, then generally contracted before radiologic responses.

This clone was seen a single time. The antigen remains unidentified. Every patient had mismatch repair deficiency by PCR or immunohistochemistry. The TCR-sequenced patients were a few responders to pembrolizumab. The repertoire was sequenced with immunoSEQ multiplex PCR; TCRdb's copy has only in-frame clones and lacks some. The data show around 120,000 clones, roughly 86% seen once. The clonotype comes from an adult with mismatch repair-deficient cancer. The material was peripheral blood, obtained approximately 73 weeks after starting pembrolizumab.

The CDR3 spells CASGAGAGEAFF. CDR3 bases: TGTGCCAGCGGGGCGGGGGCCGGTGAAGCTTTCTTT. This chain joins TRBV25-1 and TRBJ1-1; weak D call: TRBD1 (6 bases). Trimming took 8 bases from V and 7 from J, leaving 14 bases between them. Germline V gives CDR1 MGHDK, CDR2 SYGVNS. The CDR3 covers 12 residues.